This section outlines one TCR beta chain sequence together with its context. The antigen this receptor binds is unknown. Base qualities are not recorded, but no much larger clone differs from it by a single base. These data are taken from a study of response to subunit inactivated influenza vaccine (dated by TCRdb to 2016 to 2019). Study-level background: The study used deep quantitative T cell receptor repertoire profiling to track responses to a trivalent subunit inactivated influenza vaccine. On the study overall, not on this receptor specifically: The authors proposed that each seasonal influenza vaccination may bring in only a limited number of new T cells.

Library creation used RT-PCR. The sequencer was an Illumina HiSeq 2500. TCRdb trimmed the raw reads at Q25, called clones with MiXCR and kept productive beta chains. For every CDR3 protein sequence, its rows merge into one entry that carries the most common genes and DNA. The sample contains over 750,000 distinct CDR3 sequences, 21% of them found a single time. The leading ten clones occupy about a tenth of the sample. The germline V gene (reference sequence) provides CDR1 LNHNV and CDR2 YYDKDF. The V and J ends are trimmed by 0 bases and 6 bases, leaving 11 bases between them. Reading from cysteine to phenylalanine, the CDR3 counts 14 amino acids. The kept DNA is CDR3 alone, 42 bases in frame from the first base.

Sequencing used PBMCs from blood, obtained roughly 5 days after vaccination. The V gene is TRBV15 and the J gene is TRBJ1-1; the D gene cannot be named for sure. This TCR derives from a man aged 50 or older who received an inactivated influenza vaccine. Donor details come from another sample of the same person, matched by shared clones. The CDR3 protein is CATSREGRWAEAFF. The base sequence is TGTGCCACCAGCAGAGAGGGCAGGTGGGCTGAAGCTTTCTTT.